A single sample gave rise to the 22 T cell receptor beta chains below, sequenced in a study of T cell changes during pregnancy in multiple sclerosis. The protocol was immunoSEQ multiplex PCR, while the TCRdb copy is restricted to in-frame clones and leaves out a portion. Among some 40,000 clones listed, almost 90% were seen once. This specimen was CD4+ T cells from peripheral blood mononuclear cells, taken in the second trimester of pregnancy. The source is a female donor with multiple sclerosis, enrolled in a pregnancy study.

The genes are TRBV11-3 and TRBJ2-7, with D maybe TRBD1 (5 bases). This CDR3 is built from 14 residues. The germline gives CDR1 SGHNT, CDR2 YENEEA. V lost 5 bases to trimming and J lost 7 bases, with 18 bases between them. DNA for the CDR3: TGTGCCAGCAGCCAAGGGTGGGCTAGGGGAGAGCAGTACTTC. Protein product: CASSQGWARGEQYF.

This chain joins TRBV7-6 and TRBJ2-3; 11 bases match TRBD2. This CDR3 comprises 16 residues. V dropped 2 bases and J dropped 3; count of bases not matched to a gene: 4. Germline V gene sequence: CDR1 SGHVS, CDR2 FNYEAQ. CDR3 in amino acids: CASSLLAGGFTDTQYF. CDR3 bases: TGTGCCAGCAGCTTATTAGCGGGAGGGTTTACAGATACGCAGTATTTT.

The V gene is TRBV7-9, the J gene TRBJ2-7; maybe TRBD1 (5 bases). V lost 6 bases and J 0 bases, leaving 9 bases between the germline ends. CDR3 length: 13 residues. Germline V gives CDR1 SEHNR, CDR2 FQNEAQ (reference sequence). As DNA, the CDR3 is TGTGCCAGCAGTCAGGGTAGCTCCTACGAGCAGTACTTC. The encoded protein is CASSQGSSYEQYF.

The J gene is TRBJ2-7, the V gene TRBV7-9; D is uncertain. CDR3 length equals 13 residues. CDR1 and CDR2 (germline): SEHNR, FQNEAQ (reference sequence). V was cut by 0 bases and J by 5 bases, with 8 bases left in between. CDR3 amino acids: CASSLAGSNEQYF. In DNA form, the CDR3 reads TGTGCCAGCAGCTTAGCGGGTAGCAACGAGCAGTACTTC.

The V call is TRBV28, the J call TRBJ2-2, with TRBD2 matching over 7 bases. The CDR3 is 15 residues long. Trimming cost V 0 bases and J 6 bases; bases outside gene matches: 4. The V gene's germline CDR1 is MDHEN and CDR2 SYDVKM. This CDR3 is CASSLWGGEAGELFF. CDR3 bases: TGTGCCAGCAGTTTATGGGGAGGGGAAGCCGGGGAGCTGTTTTTT. Using reference TRBV28 and TRBJ2-2 for the parts outside the CDR3, the full variable domain is DVKVTQSSRYLVKRTGEKVFLECVQDMDHENMFWYRQDPGLGLRLIYFSYDVKMKEKGDIPEGYSVSREKKERFSLILESASTNQTSMYLCASSLWGGEAGELFFGEGSRLTVL.

As regards this clone: Other DNA sequences from this sample encode an identical CDR3 as well. Here the CDR3 reads CASSQDGGRETQYF. The CDR3 nucleotides read TGCGCCAGCAGCCAAGATGGAGGCCGGGAGACCCAGTACTTC. V and J are TRBV4-1 and TRBJ2-5, with D perhaps TRBD2 (5 bases). Trimming removed 0 bases at V and 5 bases at J, with 10 bases between. Germline CDR1 and CDR2: MGHRA and YSYEKL. The CDR3 runs to 14 residues.

This chain links TRBV5-1 with TRBJ2-3; possible D gene TRBD2, 6 bases. The CDR3 runs 14 residues. Germline V gene lookup returns CDR1 SGHRS and CDR2 YFSETQ. Trimming removed 1 base at V and 5 bases at J, with 11 bases between. The CDR3 spells CASSLPGVGDTQYF. CDR3 nucleotides: TGCGCCAGCAGCTTGCCGGGAGTGGGAGATACGCAGTATTTT.

V is TRBV18 and J is TRBJ2-3; TRBD1 is a possible D gene (6 bases). Looked up from germline, CDR1 is KGHSH and CDR2 is LQKENI. The ends were cut back, 7 bases at V and 4 bases at J, with 18 bases in the middle. CDR3 length: 15 amino acids. Here the CDR3 reads CASFRTEGSSDTQYF. For the CDR3, the DNA is TGTGCCAGCTTTCGGACAGAGGGATCTTCAGATACGCAGTATTTT.

This chain connects TRBV14 to TRBJ2-3; 7 positions agree with TRBD2. This CDR3 comprises 15 residues. V trimming: 0 bases; J trimming: 8 bases; junction bases outside the gene matches: 8. Germline V gene sequence: CDR1 SGHDN, CDR2 FVKESK. The CDR3 coding sequence is TGTGCCAGCAGCCAAGATAACCGGGGGAGGGGTACGCAGTATTTT. Translating it yields CASSQDNRGRGTQYF.

The chain combines TRBV18 with TRBJ2-1, with TRBD1 identical over 8 bases. V gave up 6 bases and J gave up 7 bases; unmatched junction bases: 14. The CDR3 is 16 residues long. Germline assignment: CDR1 KGHSH and CDR2 LQKENI. CDR3 amino acids: CASSPLDRGVLNEQFF. CDR3 bases: TGTGCCAGCTCCCCCCTAGACAGGGGCGTCTTGAATGAGCAGTTCTTC.

The chain has TRBV28 and TRBJ2-1; D perhaps matches TRBD1 (6 bases). CDR3 length: 18 residues. Per germline, CDR1 MDHEN and CDR2 SYDVKM. Trimming pared 5 bases from V and 1 base from J, leaving 21 bases between. Here the CDR3 reads CASSDTGSPSLSYNEQFF. DNA for the CDR3: TGTGCCAGCAGTGATACAGGGAGCCCCAGCCTTTCCTACAATGAGCAGTTCTTC.

This clone was recorded once. The V call is TRBV5-1, the J call TRBJ2-2; the match to TRBD2 covers 10 bases. Germline V gives CDR1 SGHRS, CDR2 YFSETQ. V dropped 3 bases and J dropped 7; count of bases not matched to a gene: 12. This CDR3 has 17 residues. CDR3 coding DNA: TGCGCCAGCAGCTCCCTAGGGCCAGCGGGAGGGCACGGGGAGCTGTTTTTT. Its protein is CASSSLGPAGGHGELFF.

This chain connects TRBV7-2 to TRBJ1-1; D perhaps matches TRBD1 (5 bases). Trimming left V 4 bases short and J 6 bases short, with 15 bases between. The germline gives CDR1 SGHTA, CDR2 FQGNSA. This CDR3 has 14 residues. The CDR3 loop is CASSSNGGISEAFF. As DNA, the CDR3 is TGTGCCAGCAGCTCAAACGGGGGGATCTCTGAAGCTTTCTTT.

This chain joins TRBV2 and TRBJ1-3; 10 nucleotides agree with TRBD1. With 5 bases clipped from V and 2 bases from J, the junction kept 3 bases outside the gene matches. The germline V gene has CDR1 SNHLY and CDR2 FYNNEI. The CDR3 runs 15 residues. CDR3 coding DNA: TGTGCCAGCAGTAGACAGGGGGCAACTGGAAACACCATATATTTT. This translates into CASSRQGATGNTIYF. Variable domain in full (rest from reference TRBV2 and TRBJ1-3): EPEVTQTPSHQVTQMGQEVILRCVPISNHLYFYWYRQILGQKVEFLVSFYNNEISEKSEIFDDQFSVERPDGSNFTLKIRSTKLEDSAMYFCASSRQGATGNTIYFGEGSWLTVV.

This clone was picked up one time. The CDR3 DNA sequence: TGTGCCAGCAGCTTCGTCGGGAGCAATGAGCAGTTCTTC. This translates into CASSFVGSNEQFF. The chain employs TRBV7-2 and TRBJ2-1; TRBD2 might be the D (6 bases). V dropped 3 bases and J dropped 6 bases, with 9 bases sitting between them. Germline CDR1 and CDR2: SGHTA and FQGNSA. CDR3 size: 13 residues.

This clone was picked up a small number of times. The V call is TRBV7-9, the J call TRBJ2-1, with 11 bases fitting TRBD2. In germline, CDR1 is SEHNR, CDR2 FQNEAQ (reference sequence). The trim removed 1 base at V and 5 bases at J, leaving 7 bases unmatched. The CDR3 consists of 17 residues. DNA of the CDR3: TGTGCCAGCAGCTTAGGCTCGGGACTAGCGGATAACAATGAGCAGTTCTTC. It specifies CASSLGSGLADNNEQFF.

The genes are TRBV12-5 and TRBJ2-1, with 11 bases that match TRBD2. The V gene end was trimmed by 2 bases and the J gene end by 10 bases; junction bases not matched to a gene: 10. CDR1 and CDR2 from the germline V gene are LGHNT and FRNRAP. CDR3 length: 16 residues. CDR3 DNA sequence: TGTGCTAGTGGTTTGTTTAGACTAGCGGGAACACAAGAGCAGTTCTTC. As protein: CASGLFRLAGTQEQFF.

This chain connects TRBV18 to TRBJ1-3; D gene unclear. Looked up from germline, CDR1 is KGHSH and CDR2 is LQKENI. The CDR3 has 16 residues. Trimming cost V 0 bases and J 1 base, with 10 bases left between them. CDR3 sequence: CASSPPRAFSGNTIYF. The CDR3 DNA sequence: TGTGCCAGCTCACCACCACGCGCCTTTTCTGGAAACACCATATATTTT.

The V gene is TRBV27, the J gene TRBJ2-7; 8 positions match TRBD2. CDR1 is MNHEY, CDR2 SMNVEV, per germline (reference sequence). The CDR3 loop spans 16 amino acids. V was clipped by 5 bases and J by 2 bases; unmatched bases: 11. The CDR3 DNA reads TGTGCCAGCAGTCCCATTACTAGCGGACTGACCTACGAGCAGTACTTC. Translated: CASSPITSGLTYEQYF.

A remark on this clone: One end of the junction varies from germline; a read error may be responsible. The chain combines TRBV19 with TRBJ2-3, with TRBD2 matching over 15 bases. The CDR3 is 16 amino acids. Germline V CDR1 and CDR2: LNHDA, SQIVND (reference sequence). For the CDR3, the DNA is TGTGCCAGTAGTCGGACTAGCGGGAGGGGCACGGATACGCAGTATTTT. Its translation is CASSRTSGRGTDTQYF. The variable domain in full, with the rest retrieved from reference TRBV19 and TRBJ2-3, is DGGITQSPKYLFRKEGQNVTLSCEQNLNHDAMYWYRQDPGQGLRLIYYSQIVNDFQKGDIAEGYSVSREKKESFPLTVTSAQKNPTAFYLCASSRTSGRGTDTQYFGPGTRLTVL.

J is TRBJ2-7 and V is TRBV4-2; 10 nucleotides line up with TRBD2. Germline V gives CDR1 LGHNA, CDR2 YNFKEQ. Unmatched junction bases numbered 13, after V lost 0 bases and J lost 2 bases. The CDR3 runs 19 residues. The CDR3 loop reads CASSQDSASGLAAPYEQYF. The CDR3 nucleotides are TGTGCCAGCAGCCAAGATTCGGCATCAGGACTAGCGGCACCCTACGAGCAGTACTTC.

V is TRBV19 and J is TRBJ1-5; a possible D gene is TRBD1 (5 bases). The germline V gene encodes CDR1 LNHDA and CDR2 SQIVND (reference sequence). V was shortened by 7 bases and J by 4 bases, with 17 bases between the two germline ends. This CDR3 has 15 amino acids. Here the CDR3 DNA reads TGTGCCAGTAAACAACAGGACCTCGATAATCAGCCCCAGCATTTT. This sequence encodes CASKQQDLDNQPQHF.